This T cell receptor beta chain was observed in a study of blood T cells in healthy people across ages. Study-wide context: About one barcoded beta molecule per two T cells came from capture by template switching. Whole-study findings and limits: Any conclusive comparison of naive versus antigen-experienced cells was prevented by using unsorted PBMCs.

Germline CDR1 and CDR2: MGHDK and SYGVNS. The trim removed 5 bases at V and 1 base at J, leaving 4 bases unmatched. The CDR3 runs to 15 residues. The sample holds a few counts of this clonotype. Antigen specificity is unknown. The second PCR ran about 6 to 11 cycles with a sample-barcoded 5' primer and J-beta primers. TCRdb fed the 5' RACE reads into MiXCR, producing one record per CDR3 protein. The sample yields some 560,000 distinct CDR3 sequences, 25% to 35% seen once. The donors, all healthy, were Caucasians living in Russia, aged roughly 6 to 90. Separately, the same data were catalogued under a study of T cells of mothers and their children.

The receptor's source is a boy between 2 and 10 years old in good health. Sequencing input: blood. The genes are TRBV25-1 and TRBJ2-2, with TRBD1 identical over 7 bases. The CDR3 sequence is CASSNRGQNTGELFF. CDR3 DNA sequence: TGTGCCAGCAGTAACAGGGGACAGAACACCGGGGAGCTGTTTTTT.